This T cell receptor beta chain was recorded in a study of blood T cell repertoires in COVID-19. Across the study: The samples span acute and convalescent COVID-19 from the United States, Italy and Spain. From T cells, B-cell-depleted T cells, or PBMCs came the material, which was cDNA or gDNA.

Per the original methods: Amplification of reference gene primers provided the estimated nucleated cell counts. The method was immunoSEQ multiplex PCR; TCRdb's version includes in-frame clones alone and lacks a portion of them. V, J and clone size are taken as reported in that table, and D and trimming were inferred from the DNA itself. The sample lists about 260,000 clones; 70% to 85% were seen once. The origin of this receptor is a woman at least 80 years old with acute or convalescent COVID-19. The sequenced sample consisted of peripheral blood.

The CDR3 loop reads CASSLHLAEQFF. CDR3 coding DNA: TGTGCCAGTAGTCTCCATCTGGCCGAGCAGTTCTTC. V gene TRBV19 combines with J gene TRBJ2-1; D remains ambiguous. CDR1 is LNHDA and CDR2 is SQIVND in the germline V gene (reference sequence). CDR3 length: 12 residues. V was shortened by 5 bases and J by 10 bases, with 12 bases between the two germline ends.